The 3 T cell receptor beta chains below all came from one sample that was sequenced in a study of vaccination effects on CD4 cells after COVID-19 (dated by TCRdb to the early 2020s). Antigens of these TCRs are unknown. Library prep was done by the immunoSEQ multiplex PCR assay. TCRdb holds this immuneACCESS table with in-frame rearrangements only. Some clones are missing; in checked studies, unresolved V genes explain under half, and the rest has no known cause. Present in this sample are 24,000 or so clones, about three quarters of which were seen just once. Of the sample, around 5% is held by the ten largest clones. The ViraFEST assay stimulated PBMC with viral peptide pools and then used TCR sequencing to identify antigen-specific CD4+ T cell clonotypes by expansion. After about 9 days of culture, CD4+ T cells were isolated with the EasySep CD4+ T cell isolation kit. Negative nucleocapsid antibody results before and after vaccination confirmed that the healthy vaccine recipients had no prior SARS-CoV-2 infection.

The sequencing used CD4+ T cells from PBMCs cultured with SARS-CoV-2 spike peptides, collected before COVID-19 vaccination. In light of the paper, this sample's cell subset or site label describes: SARS-CoV-2 spike overlapping peptide pool stimulation. These receptors all stem from a human donor who received a COVID-19 vaccine.

The chain employs TRBV30 and TRBJ1-2; no definite D call. V was cut by 0 bases and J by 4 bases, with 3 bases left in between. Germline CDR1 reads GTSNPN; CDR2 reads SVGIG (reference sequence). The CDR3 length is 11 residues. The CDR3 here is CAWSVSYGYTF. The CDR3 DNA reads as TGTGCCTGGAGTGTATCCTATGGCTACACCTTC.

The chain joins TRBV7-2 to TRBJ2-7; D is perhaps TRBD2 (5 bases). The CDR3 runs 17 residues. Germline CDR1 reads SGHTA; CDR2 reads FQGNSA. V lost 5 bases, J lost 6 bases, and 26 bases lay in between. CDR3 nucleotides: TGTGCCAGCAGCCCACACAACCTACTAGTTAGACGTAGCGAGCAGTACTTC. Translating gives CASSPHNLLVRRSEQYF.

The chain joins TRBV6-5 to TRBJ1-1; possible D gene TRBD1, 6 bases. Germline assignment: CDR1 MNHEY and CDR2 SVGAGI. The CDR3 extends over 14 amino acids. Trimming removed 6 bases at V and 5 bases at J, with 16 bases between. The CDR3 nucleotides are TGTGCCAGCAGCCGAGGGGGGAAGGGAACTGAAGCTTTCTTT. Protein sequence: CASSRGGKGTEAFF.